The 15 T cell receptor beta chains listed next were all sequenced from one sample in a study of spatial heterogeneity in lung cancer. General study points: Counts of expanded intratumoral alpha and beta TCRs tracked tumor mutation counts.

TCRdb passed the 5' RACE reads through MiXCR, listing each CDR3 protein once. The sample includes around 20,000 distinct CDR3 sequences, roughly 5.8% of them seen just once. These receptors are not linked to any known antigen. Time point specified: sample taken at primary tumor resection. Sequences were derived from lung tumor tissue, sampled at surgery. The origin of the receptors is a female donor with early-stage non-small cell lung cancer.

This clonotype was counted many times. This sequence joins TRBV7-2 and TRBJ2-7; a weak D match, TRBD2 (5 bases). V was trimmed by 2 bases and J by 8 bases, leaving 13 bases between them. The CDR3 totals 13 residues. Looked up from germline, CDR1 is SGHTA and CDR2 is FQGNSA. The CDR3 nucleotides read TGTGCCAGCAGCTTACAGCCGGAGCGGCAGCAGTACTTC. As protein: CASSLQPERQQYF.

This clonotype was counted many times. This rearrangement joins TRBV6-5 to TRBJ1-1; D ambiguous. Trimming shortened V by 3 bases and J by 1 base, and 6 bases separated the two germline ends. The CDR3 is made up of 13 amino acids. The germline CDR1 and CDR2 sequences are MNHEY and SVGAGI. The CDR3 protein is CASSYQANTEAFF. For the CDR3, the DNA is TGTGCCAGCAGTTATCAGGCGAACACTGAAGCTTTCTTT.

This chain uses TRBV12-3 or TRBV12-4 with TRBJ2-1; 8 bases line up with TRBD2. With V trimmed by 5 bases and J by 4 bases, 19 bases remained unmatched. This CDR3 has 19 amino acids. CDR3 protein: CASSPPAGTRSQNYNEQFF. The CDR3 DNA sequence: TGTGCCAGCAGTCCACCCGCCGGGACTAGGAGTCAAAATTACAATGAGCAGTTCTTC.

At least ten counts were recorded for this clonotype. The V call is TRBV4-1, the J call TRBJ2-1; D possibly uses TRBD1 or TRBD2 (6 bases each). Trimming took 1 base from V and 8 from J, leaving 12 bases between them. From germline, CDR1 is MGHRA and CDR2 YSYEKL. The CDR3 is 14 residues long. Here the CDR3 reads CASSQVLRGDEQFF. The CDR3 coding sequence is TGCGCCAGCAGCCAAGTTTTGAGGGGGGATGAGCAGTTCTTC.

At least ten counts were recorded for this clonotype. The chain has TRBV7-9 and TRBJ2-5, with TRBD1 matching over 8 bases. CDR1 is SEHNR, CDR2 FQNEAQ, per germline (reference sequence). The CDR3 extends over 15 amino acids. V dropped 5 bases and J dropped 7; count of bases not matched to a gene: 12. CDR3 DNA: TGTGCCAGCAGCCCCCGCCGGACAGGGTGGGGGACCCAGTACTTC. Translated, it gives CASSPRRTGWGTQYF.

The V gene is TRBV7-9, the J gene TRBJ2-5, with 9 bases lining up with TRBD1. Per the germline V gene, CDR1 is SEHNR and CDR2 is FQNEAQ (reference sequence). With V trimmed by 2 bases and J by 4 bases, 14 bases remained unmatched. CDR3 length equals 18 residues. CDR3 amino acids: CASSLSPRGGQGLETQYF. CDR3 nucleotides: TGTGCCAGCAGCTTATCCCCACGGGGAGGACAGGGGTTAGAGACCCAGTACTTC.

This clonotype showed up many times. The chain links TRBV20-1 to TRBJ2-1, with TRBD2 identical over 10 bases. The CDR3 has 14 amino acids. The V and J ends lost 5 bases and 4 bases, in that order; junction bases with no gene match: 5. Germline V gene sequence: CDR1 DFQATT, CDR2 SNEGSKA (reference sequence). In DNA form, the CDR3 reads TGCAGTGCTGCCGGGACTAGCGTATACAATGAGCAGTTCTTC. Translation: CSAAGTSVYNEQFF.

Only a few counts were recorded for this clonotype. The chain has TRBV20-1 and TRBJ1-5, with D possibly TRBD1 on 5 matching bases. This CDR3 has 13 amino acids. Germline V gene data show CDR1 as DFQATT and CDR2 as SNEGSKA (reference sequence). Deletions cut 5 bases from V and 9 bases from J, with 17 bases between. The CDR3 loop is CSAPPGGGRPQHF. In DNA, the CDR3 is TGCAGTGCTCCCCCTGGGGGGGGACGGCCCCAGCATTTT.

This clonotype has ten or more counts. The chain couples TRBV27 to TRBJ1-2; D is undetermined. Trimming shortened V by 3 bases and J by 6 bases, and 11 bases separated the two germline ends. The length of the CDR3 is 13 residues. Germline V gene sequence: CDR1 MNHEY, CDR2 SMNVEV (reference sequence). The CDR3 is CASSFIGNNGYTF. In DNA form, the CDR3 reads TGTGCCAGCAGTTTTATAGGGAACAATGGCTACACCTTC.

Worth noting for this clonotype: This sequence may be a read error, since a much larger clone differs from it by one base. V gene TRBV6-4 combines with J gene TRBJ2-3, with 11 positions matching TRBD2. The CDR3 spans 14 residues. CDR1 and CDR2 (germline): MRHNA, SNTAGT. CDR3 in DNA: TGTGACACCCCCGGTCTAGCGGGAGGCGATACGCAGTATTTT. Translating it yields CDTPGLAGGDTQYF.

This clonotype appeared many times. The rearrangement uses TRBV11-2 and TRBJ2-1; a weak D match, TRBD2 (6 bases). Germline loops: CDR1 SGHAT, CDR2 FQNNGV. CDR3 size: 16 residues. Between the trimmed V and J ends, which lost 5 bases and 7 bases, there was a span of 21 bases. This chain's CDR3 is CASSPGAWTTGNEQFF. The CDR3 bases are TGTGCCAGCAGCCCCGGGGCGTGGACTACCGGAAATGAGCAGTTCTTC. Based on the CDR3 plus reference TRBV11-2 and TRBJ2-1, the full variable domain is EAGVAQSPRYKIIEKRQSVAFWCNPISGHATLYWYQQILGQGPKLLIQFQNNGVVDDSQLPKDRFSAERLKGVDSTLKIQPAKLEDSAVYLCASSPGAWTTGNEQFFGPGTRLTVL.

The table lists this clonotype with many counts. The gene calls are TRBV7-2 and TRBJ2-7, with 9 bases fitting TRBD2. The germline V gene has CDR1 SGHTA and CDR2 FQGNSA. CDR3 length: 13 amino acids. The V and J ends lost 5 bases and 6 bases, in that order; junction bases with no gene match: 5. CDR3 bases: TGTGCCAGCAGCCTGACTAGCGGCGGCGAGCAGTACTTC. This translates into CASSLTSGGEQYF.

This clonotype turned up a few times. The chain uses TRBV5-6 and TRBJ2-3; the match to TRBD2 covers 8 bases. CDR1 and CDR2 from the germline V gene are SGHDT and YYEEEE. V shed 4 bases, J shed 6 bases, and the junction held 7 bases outside the gene matches. This CDR3 has 14 residues. Written as DNA, the CDR3 is TGTGCCAGCAGCGTGGGACTAGGCCAGGATACGCAGTATTTT. Its protein product is CASSVGLGQDTQYF.

This clonotype has ten or more counts. The chain carries TRBV7-9 and TRBJ2-6; no definite D call. Trimming removed 5 bases from V and 7 bases from J, with 9 bases in between. The CDR3 is 13 residues long. The V gene's germline CDR1 is SEHNR and CDR2 FQNEAQ (reference sequence). In DNA, the CDR3 is TGTGCCAGCAGCCCGAGTAGAGCCAACGTCCTGACTTTC. This sequence encodes CASSPSRANVLTF.

This clonotype was recorded a few times. The chain links TRBV28 to TRBJ2-3; D might be TRBD1 (5 bases). V was pared by 6 bases and J by 4 bases, with 23 bases between. Germline CDR1 is MDHEN and CDR2 is SYDVKM. The CDR3 is made up of 17 amino acids. CDR3 coding DNA: TGTGCCAGCAGACTCCGACCAGGGTCCCAAGGGGCAGATACGCAGTATTTT. This gives the protein CASRLRPGSQGADTQYF.